This T cell receptor (beta chain) emerged from a study of shared T cell receptors in the human thymus. The CDR3 is made up of 11 amino acids. Germline CDR1 is SQVTM and CDR2 is ANQGSEA. V lost 6 bases to trimming and J lost 6 bases, with 11 bases between them. This clone was seen a few times. Repertoires were generated with immunoSEQ multiplex PCR, while TCRdb's copy carries only in-frame clones and drops some. There are about 380,000 clones in the sample; 95% occur only once, and approximately 0.018% lies in the top ten. The chain is built from TRBV29-1 and TRBJ1-1; weak D call: TRBD1 (5 bases). This clonotype was sampled from a human donor. The sample comprised thymocytes. CDR3 residues: CSVPGAAEAFF. The DNA of the CDR3 is TGCAGCGTGCCCGGGGCTGCTGAAGCTTTCTTT.